Below are 10 T cell receptor beta chains sequenced from a single sample in a study of T cell responses to AZD1222 COVID-19 vaccine. Clones were read by immunoSEQ multiplex PCR, and TCRdb kept only the in-frame ones, dropping some. The table has some 96,000 clones, around nine tenths seen once. The sequences come from peripheral blood, collected on day 0 of AZD1222 vaccination. All receptors derive from an adult in good health.

The chain carries TRBV10-3 and TRBJ2-3; possibly TRBD2 for D (5 bases). Germline V CDR1 and CDR2: ENHRY, SYGVKD. V was shortened by 0 bases and J by 6 bases, with 16 bases between the two germline ends. This CDR3 region has 16 residues. The DNA for the CDR3 is TGTGCCATCAGTGAGTCCCCCCAGCGGTCCTACGATACGCAGTATTTT. As protein: CAISESPQRSYDTQYF.

In DNA form, the CDR3 reads TGTGCCAGCAGCCCCGAAGCACGGACCTATAATTCACCCCTCCACTTT. Translating it yields CASSPEARTYNSPLHF. The rearrangement joins TRBV7-2 to TRBJ1-6; D gene ambiguous. Germline values: CDR1 SGHTA, CDR2 FQGNSA. V lost 5 bases and J 2 bases, leaving 13 bases between the germline ends. This CDR3 region has 16 residues.

The chain carries TRBV10-1 and TRBJ2-3; D is perhaps TRBD2 (5 bases). The germline CDR1 and CDR2 sequences are WNHNN and SYGVQD (reference sequence). Trimming shortened V by 4 bases and J by 11 bases, and 10 bases separated the two germline ends. This CDR3 is built from 11 residues. The chain's CDR3 is CASSVETKQYF. CDR3 nucleotide sequence: TGCGCCAGCAGTGTAGAGACTAAGCAGTATTTT.

The chain joins TRBV4-1 to TRBJ2-3, with D tentatively TRBD1 (5 bases). Trimming removed 0 bases from V and 2 bases from J, with 12 bases in between. There are 16 residues in the CDR3. CDR1 is MGHRA, CDR2 YSYEKL, per germline. In nucleotides, the CDR3 is TGCGCCAGCAGCCAAGAGTCAGCAGGGTACACAGATACGCAGTATTTT. Its translation: CASSQESAGYTDTQYF.

The rearrangement links TRBV11-3 to TRBJ2-2; D is unresolved. The CDR3 has 13 residues. Between the trimmed V and J ends, which lost 1 base and 6 bases, there was a span of 6 bases. Germline loops: CDR1 SGHNT, CDR2 YENEEA. In DNA form, the CDR3 reads TGTGCCAGCAGCTTAGGTGGGCCCGGGGAGCTGTTTTTT. Translating it yields CASSLGGPGELFF.

The V and J genes are TRBV7-3 and TRBJ1-2; TRBD1 aligns across 8 bases. Germline trimming cut 5 bases from V and 3 bases from J; bases unmatched to any gene: 8. Germline V lookup: CDR1 SGHTA, CDR2 FQGTGA. CDR3 length: 15 amino acids. CDR3 loop: CASSRGGTGDYGYTF. In DNA, the CDR3 is TGTGCCAGCAGCCGAGGCGGGACAGGAGACTATGGCTACACCTTC.

A single count supports this clone. The chain combines TRBV9 with TRBJ2-7; 7 nucleotides agree with TRBD1. The CDR3 is 15 residues long. The trim removed 0 bases at V and 1 base at J, leaving 4 bases unmatched. In germline, CDR1 is SGDLS, CDR2 YYNGEE. CDR3 nucleotide sequence: TGTGCCAGCAGCGTAGCCGGGACAGTGTCCTACGAGCAGTACTTC. It encodes CASSVAGTVSYEQYF.

This sequence joins TRBV19 and TRBJ1-2, with D possibly TRBD1 on 6 matching bases. V shed 3 bases and J shed 2 bases, with 13 bases lying between them. This CDR3 has 15 residues. From germline, CDR1 is LNHDA and CDR2 SQIVND (reference sequence). The CDR3 DNA is TGTGCCAGTAGTATCCCGGACAGAGAAAACTATGGCTACACCTTC. Its protein is CASSIPDRENYGYTF.

The gene calls are TRBV6-2 or TRBV6-3 and TRBJ1-5; 7 bases match TRBD1. The CDR3 loop spans 15 amino acids. Trimming removed 6 bases from V and 7 bases from J; junction bases left unmatched: 12. Looked up from germline, CDR1 is MNHEY and CDR2 is SVGEGT. The CDR3 DNA sequence: TGTGCCAGCAGCCGCGAAACAGGGGCAGGACAGCCCCAGCATTTT. This sequence encodes CASSRETGAGQPQHF.

V and J are TRBV4-1 and TRBJ1-6; D gene unclear. V lost 3 bases, J lost 0 bases, and 9 bases lay in between. The CDR3 is made up of 16 amino acids. Germline lookup yields CDR1 MGHRA and CDR2 YSYEKL. The CDR3 sequence is CASSHSSSSYNSPLHF. CDR3 coding DNA: TGCGCCAGCAGCCATAGTTCAAGCTCCTATAATTCACCCCTCCACTTT.